The T cell receptor beta chain under discussion was sequenced for a study of tissue T cells after allogeneic stem cell transplantation. Study-wide results and caveats: Alloreactivity or antigen specificity of tissue TCRs was not determined; some clones might be host cells.

Assay used: immunoSEQ multiplex PCR; TCRdb lists only in-frame clones, some missing. There are some 2,000 clones in the sample; 75% to 80% occur only once, and approximately 8.2% lies in the top ten. Autopsy tissues spanned esophagus to rectum, liver, skin, and lymphoid organs including spleen. This clone was observed a single time. The antigen is not known. The sample here was colon tissue, taken at autopsy. This receptor was taken from a male patient between 40 and 69 years old with steroid-refractory graft-versus-host disease after an allogeneic stem cell transplant. Some of the T cells might come from the graft donor.

The CDR3 region is CASSQDYPSGGYTDTQYF. The CDR3 DNA reads as TGCGCCAGCAGCCAAGATTATCCCAGCGGGGGATACACAGATACGCAGTATTTT. The J gene is TRBJ2-3, the V gene TRBV4-3; 8 nucleotides align to TRBD2. The CDR3 contains 18 residues. The V segment lost 0 bases and the J segment 2 bases; nucleotides outside the gene matches: 10. Germline CDR1 reads LGHNA; CDR2 reads YSLEER.